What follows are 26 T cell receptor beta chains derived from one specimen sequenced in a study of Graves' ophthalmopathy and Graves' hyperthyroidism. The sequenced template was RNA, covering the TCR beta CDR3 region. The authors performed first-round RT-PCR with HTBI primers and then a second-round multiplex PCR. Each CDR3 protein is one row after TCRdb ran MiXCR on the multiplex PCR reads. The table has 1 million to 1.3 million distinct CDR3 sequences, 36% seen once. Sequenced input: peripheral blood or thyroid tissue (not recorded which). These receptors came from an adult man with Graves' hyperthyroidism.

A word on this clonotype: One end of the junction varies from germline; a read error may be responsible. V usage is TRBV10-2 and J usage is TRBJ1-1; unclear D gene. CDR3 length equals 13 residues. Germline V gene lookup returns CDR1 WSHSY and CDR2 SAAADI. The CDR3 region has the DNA TGTACCAGCAGGAAAACCGAGAACACTGAAGCTTTCTTT. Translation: CTSRKTENTEAFF.

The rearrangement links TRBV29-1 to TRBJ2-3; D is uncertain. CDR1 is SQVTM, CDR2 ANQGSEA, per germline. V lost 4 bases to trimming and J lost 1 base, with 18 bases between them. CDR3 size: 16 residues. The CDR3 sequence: CSVASPPLIGTDTQYF. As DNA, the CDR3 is TGCAGCGTTGCGTCTCCACCTCTCATAGGCACAGATACGCAGTATTTT.

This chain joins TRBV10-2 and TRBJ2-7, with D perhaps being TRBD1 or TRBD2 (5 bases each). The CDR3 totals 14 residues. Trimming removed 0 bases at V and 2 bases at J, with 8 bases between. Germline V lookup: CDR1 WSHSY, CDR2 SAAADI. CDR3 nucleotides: TGCGCCAGCAGTGAGTCAGGGGAGACCTACGAGCAGTACTTC. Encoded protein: CASSESGETYEQYF.

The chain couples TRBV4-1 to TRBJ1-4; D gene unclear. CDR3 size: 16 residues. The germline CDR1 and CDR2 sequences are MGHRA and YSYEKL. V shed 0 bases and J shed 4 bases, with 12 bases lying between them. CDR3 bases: TGCGCCAGCAGCCAAGAGTCTCAAGCAATTAATGAAAAACTGTTTTTT. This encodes CASSQESQAINEKLFF.

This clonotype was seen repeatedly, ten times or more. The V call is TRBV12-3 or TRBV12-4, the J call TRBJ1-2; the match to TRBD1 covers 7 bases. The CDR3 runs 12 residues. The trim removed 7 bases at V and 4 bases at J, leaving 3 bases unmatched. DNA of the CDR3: TGTGCCAGCAATCGACAGGGCTATGGCTACACCTTC. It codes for CASNRQGYGYTF.

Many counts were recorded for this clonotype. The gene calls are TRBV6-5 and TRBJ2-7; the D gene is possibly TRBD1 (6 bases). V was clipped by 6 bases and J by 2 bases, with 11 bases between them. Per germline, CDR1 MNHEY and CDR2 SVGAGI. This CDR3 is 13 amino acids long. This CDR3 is CASSRRQAYEQYF. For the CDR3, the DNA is TGTGCCAGCAGCCGTAGACAGGCCTACGAGCAGTACTTC.

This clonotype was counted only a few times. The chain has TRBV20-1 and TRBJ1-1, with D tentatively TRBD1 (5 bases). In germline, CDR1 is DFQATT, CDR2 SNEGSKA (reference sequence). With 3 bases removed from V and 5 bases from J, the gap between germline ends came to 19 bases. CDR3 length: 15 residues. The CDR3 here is CSASSVEGIKTEAFF. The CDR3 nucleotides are TGCAGTGCTAGTTCGGTGGAGGGGATAAAAACTGAAGCTTTCTTT.

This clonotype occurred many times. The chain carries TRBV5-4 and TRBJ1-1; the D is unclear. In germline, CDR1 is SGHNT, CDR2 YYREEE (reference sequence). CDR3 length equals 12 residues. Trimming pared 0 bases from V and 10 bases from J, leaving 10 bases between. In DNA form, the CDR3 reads TGTGCCAGCAGCTTGGAGACCGGTGTAGCTTTCTTT. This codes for CASSLETGVAFF.

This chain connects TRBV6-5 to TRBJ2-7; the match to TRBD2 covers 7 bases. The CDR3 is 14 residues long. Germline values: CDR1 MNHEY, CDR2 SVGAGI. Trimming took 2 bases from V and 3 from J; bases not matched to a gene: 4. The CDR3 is CASSYGLGGYEQYF. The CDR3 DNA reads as TGTGCCAGCAGTTACGGACTAGGTGGCTACGAGCAGTACTTC.

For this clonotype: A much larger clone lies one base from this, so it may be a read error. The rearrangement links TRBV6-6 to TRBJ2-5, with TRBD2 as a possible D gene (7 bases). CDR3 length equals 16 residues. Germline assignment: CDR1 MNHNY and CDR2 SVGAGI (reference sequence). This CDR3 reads CAGSFGEGGIQETQYF. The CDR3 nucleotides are TGTGCCGGCAGTTTTGGCGAGGGGGGGATACAAGAGACCCAGTACTTC.

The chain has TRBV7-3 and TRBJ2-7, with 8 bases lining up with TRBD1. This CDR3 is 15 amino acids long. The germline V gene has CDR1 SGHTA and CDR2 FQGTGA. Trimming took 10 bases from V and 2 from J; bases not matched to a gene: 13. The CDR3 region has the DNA TGTGCCAACAGTCCTACAGGGGGGATTACCTACGAGCAGTACTTC. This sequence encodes CANSPTGGITYEQYF.

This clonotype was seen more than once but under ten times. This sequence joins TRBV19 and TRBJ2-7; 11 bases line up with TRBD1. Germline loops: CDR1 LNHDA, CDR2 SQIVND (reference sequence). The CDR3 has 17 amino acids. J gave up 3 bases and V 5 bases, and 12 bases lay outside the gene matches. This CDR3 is CASSSVGQGAMDYEQYF. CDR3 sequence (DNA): TGTGCCAGTAGTTCCGTCGGACAGGGGGCGATGGACTACGAGCAGTACTTC.

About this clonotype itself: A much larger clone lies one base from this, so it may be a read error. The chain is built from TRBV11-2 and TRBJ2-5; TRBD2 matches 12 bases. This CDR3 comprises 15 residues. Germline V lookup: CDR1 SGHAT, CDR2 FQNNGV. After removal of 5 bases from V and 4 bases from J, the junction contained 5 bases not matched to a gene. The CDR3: CASSGTSGYRETQYF. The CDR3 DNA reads TGTGCCAGCAGCGGGACTAGCGGGTACCGAGAGACCCAGTACTTC. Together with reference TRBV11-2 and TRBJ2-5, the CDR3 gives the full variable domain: EAGVAQSPRYKIIEKRQSVAFWCNPISGHATLYWYQQILGQGPKLLIQFQNNGVVDDSQLPKDRFSAERLKGVDSTLKIQPAKLEDSAVYLCASSGTSGYRETQYFGPGTRLLVL.

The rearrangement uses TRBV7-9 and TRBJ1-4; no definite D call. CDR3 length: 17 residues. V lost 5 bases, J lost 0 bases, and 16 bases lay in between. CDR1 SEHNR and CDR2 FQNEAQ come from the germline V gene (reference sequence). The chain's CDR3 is CASSPGGLRTTNEKLFF. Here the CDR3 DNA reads TGTGCCAGCAGCCCCGGAGGGTTAAGGACAACTAATGAAAAACTGTTTTTT.

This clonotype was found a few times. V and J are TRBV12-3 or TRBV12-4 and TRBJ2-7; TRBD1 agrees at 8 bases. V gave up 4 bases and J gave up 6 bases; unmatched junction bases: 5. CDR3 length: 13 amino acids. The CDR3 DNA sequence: TGTGCCAGCAGTTGGACAGGGAACGGCGAGCAGTACTTC. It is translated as CASSWTGNGEQYF.

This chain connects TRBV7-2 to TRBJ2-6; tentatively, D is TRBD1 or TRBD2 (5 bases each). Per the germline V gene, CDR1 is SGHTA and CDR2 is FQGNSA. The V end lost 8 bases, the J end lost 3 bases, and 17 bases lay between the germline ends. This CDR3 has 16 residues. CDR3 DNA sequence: TGTGCCAGCGGCGAGGGGTTGTTTGGTGGGGCCAACGTCCTGACTTTC. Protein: CASGEGLFGGANVLTF.

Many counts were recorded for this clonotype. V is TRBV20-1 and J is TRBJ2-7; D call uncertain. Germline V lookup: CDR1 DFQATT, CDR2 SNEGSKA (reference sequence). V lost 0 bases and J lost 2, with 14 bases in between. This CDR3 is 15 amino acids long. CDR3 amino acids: CSARDQRSFTYEQYF. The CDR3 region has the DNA TGCAGTGCTAGAGATCAACGCAGCTTTACCTACGAGCAGTACTTC.

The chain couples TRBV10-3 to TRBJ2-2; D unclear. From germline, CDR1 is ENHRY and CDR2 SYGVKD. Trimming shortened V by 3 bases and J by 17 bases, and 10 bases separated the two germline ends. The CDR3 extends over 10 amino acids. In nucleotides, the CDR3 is TGTGCCATCAGTGAATTCCAACGATTTTTT. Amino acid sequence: CAISEFQRFF.

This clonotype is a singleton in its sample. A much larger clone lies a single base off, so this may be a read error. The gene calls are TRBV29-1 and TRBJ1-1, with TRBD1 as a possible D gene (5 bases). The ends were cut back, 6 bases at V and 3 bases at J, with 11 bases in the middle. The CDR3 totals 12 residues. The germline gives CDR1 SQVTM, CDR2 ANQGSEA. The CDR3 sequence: CSVWGSYTEAFF. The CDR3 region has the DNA TGCAGCGTATGGGGCAGTTACACTGAAGCTTTCTTT.

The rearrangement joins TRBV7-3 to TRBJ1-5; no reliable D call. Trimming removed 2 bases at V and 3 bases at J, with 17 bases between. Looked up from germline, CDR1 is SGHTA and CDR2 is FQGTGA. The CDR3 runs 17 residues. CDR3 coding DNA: TGTGCCAGCAGCTTAGGGTATTTTCGACGTAACAATCAGCCCCAGCATTTT. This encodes CASSLGYFRRNNQPQHF.

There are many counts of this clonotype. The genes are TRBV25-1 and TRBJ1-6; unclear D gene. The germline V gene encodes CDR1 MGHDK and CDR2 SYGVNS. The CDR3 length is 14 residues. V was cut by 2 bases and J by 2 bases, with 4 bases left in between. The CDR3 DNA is TGTGCCAGCAGTGAACCTGCCTATAATTCACCCCTCCACTTT. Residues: CASSEPAYNSPLHF.

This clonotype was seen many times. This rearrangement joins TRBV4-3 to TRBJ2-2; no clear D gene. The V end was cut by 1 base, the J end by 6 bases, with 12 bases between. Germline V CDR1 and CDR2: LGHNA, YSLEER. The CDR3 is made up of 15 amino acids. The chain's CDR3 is CASSQADRTAGELFF. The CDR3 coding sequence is TGCGCCAGCAGCCAAGCGGATCGGACGGCCGGGGAGCTGTTTTTT.

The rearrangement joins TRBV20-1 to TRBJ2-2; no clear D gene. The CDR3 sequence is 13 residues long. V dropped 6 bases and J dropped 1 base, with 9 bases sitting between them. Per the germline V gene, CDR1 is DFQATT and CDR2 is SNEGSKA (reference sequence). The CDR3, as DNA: TGCAGTGCCCCCCTATGGAACACCGGGGAGCTGTTTTTT. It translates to CSAPLWNTGELFF.

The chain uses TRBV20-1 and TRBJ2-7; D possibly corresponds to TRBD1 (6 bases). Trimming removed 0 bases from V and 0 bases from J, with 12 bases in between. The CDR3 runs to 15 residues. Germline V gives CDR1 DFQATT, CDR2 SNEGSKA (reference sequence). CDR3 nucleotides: TGCAGTGCTAGAGATCAGGGGTACGGCTCCTACGAGCAGTACTTC. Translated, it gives CSARDQGYGSYEQYF.

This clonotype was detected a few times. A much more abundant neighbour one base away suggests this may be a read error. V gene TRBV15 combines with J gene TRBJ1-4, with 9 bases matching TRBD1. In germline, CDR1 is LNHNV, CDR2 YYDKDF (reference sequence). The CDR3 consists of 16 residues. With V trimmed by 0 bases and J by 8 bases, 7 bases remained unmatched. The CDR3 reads CATSRDGTGRVEKLFF. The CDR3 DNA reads TGTGCCACCAGCAGAGATGGGACAGGGCGAGTAGAAAAACTGTTTTTT. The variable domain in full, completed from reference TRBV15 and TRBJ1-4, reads DAMVIQNPRYQVTQFGKPVTLSCSQTLNHNVMYWYQQKSSQAPKLLFHYYDKDFNNEADTPDNFQSRRPNTSFCFLDIRSPGLGDTAMYLCATSRDGTGRVEKLFFGSGTQLSVL.

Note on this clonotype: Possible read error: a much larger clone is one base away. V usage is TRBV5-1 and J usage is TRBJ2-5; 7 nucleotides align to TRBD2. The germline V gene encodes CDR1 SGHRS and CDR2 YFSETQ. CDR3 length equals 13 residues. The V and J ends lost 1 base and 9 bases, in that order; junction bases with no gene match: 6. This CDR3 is CASSLQVREAQYF. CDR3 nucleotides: TGCGCCAGCAGCTTGCAGGTCCGGGAGGCCCAGTACTTC.